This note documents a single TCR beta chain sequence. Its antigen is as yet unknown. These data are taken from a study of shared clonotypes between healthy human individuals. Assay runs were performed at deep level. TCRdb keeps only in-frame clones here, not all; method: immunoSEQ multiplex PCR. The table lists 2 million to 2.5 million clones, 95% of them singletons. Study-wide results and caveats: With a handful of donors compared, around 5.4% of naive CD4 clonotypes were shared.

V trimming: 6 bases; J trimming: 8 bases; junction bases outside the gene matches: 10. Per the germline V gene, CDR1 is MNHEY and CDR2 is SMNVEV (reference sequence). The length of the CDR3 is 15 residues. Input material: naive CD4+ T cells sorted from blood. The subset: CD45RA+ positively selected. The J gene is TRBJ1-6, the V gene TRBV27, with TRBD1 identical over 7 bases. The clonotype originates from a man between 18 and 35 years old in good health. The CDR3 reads CASSSDRAVDSPLHF. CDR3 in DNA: TGTGCCAGCAGCTCCGACAGGGCAGTGGATTCACCCCTCCACTTT.